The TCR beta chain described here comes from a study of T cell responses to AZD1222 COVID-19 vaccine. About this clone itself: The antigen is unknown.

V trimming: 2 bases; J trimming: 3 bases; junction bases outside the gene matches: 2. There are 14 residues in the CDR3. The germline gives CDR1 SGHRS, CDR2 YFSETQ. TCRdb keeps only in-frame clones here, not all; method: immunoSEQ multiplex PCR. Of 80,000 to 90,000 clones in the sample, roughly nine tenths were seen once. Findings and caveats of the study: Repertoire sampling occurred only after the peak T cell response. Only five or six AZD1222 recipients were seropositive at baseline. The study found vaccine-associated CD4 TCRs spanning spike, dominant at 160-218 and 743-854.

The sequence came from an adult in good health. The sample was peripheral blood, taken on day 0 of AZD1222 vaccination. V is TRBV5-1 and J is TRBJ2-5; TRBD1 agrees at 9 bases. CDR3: CASSLQGAKETQYF. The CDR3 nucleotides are TGCGCCAGCAGCTTACAGGGGGCGAAAGAGACCCAGTACTTC.